The present TCR beta chain was sequenced within a study of radiation and T cells in renal cell carcinoma. Study-wide findings and caveats: Compared with controls, irradiated tumors had more, larger dominant CDR3 motifs. Top 100 clonotypes averaged about 50% in irradiated versus about 40% in nephrectomy-only tumors.

Germline V CDR1 and CDR2: SGHNT, YYREEE (reference sequence). V was clipped by 7 bases and J by 7 bases, with 26 bases between them. This CDR3 region has 16 residues. About this clone itself: What it binds is not known.

This table comes from immunoSEQ multiplex PCR, and its TCRdb copy is limited to in-frame clones, with some not included. The table lists about 24,000 clones, more than 45% of them singletons. Noted treatment: treatment-naive control, cytoreductive nephrectomy. This sequence joins TRBV5-4 and TRBJ1-2, with D maybe TRBD1 (5 bases). The clonotype comes from a middle-aged man with renal cell carcinoma. The sample consisted of tumor tissue, taken from a patient whose treatment was nephrectomy without radiotherapy. As DNA, the CDR3 is TGTGCCAGCGACTCCGGGACGGAAGGAATAAGGGGTGGCTACACCTTC. Translation: CASDSGTEGIRGGYTF.